The clone carrying this TCR beta chain showed up just a few times. These data belong to a study of T cells in Graves' hyperthyroidism and ophthalmopathy. CDR3 length: 16 residues. Trimming took off 5 bases at V and 1 base at J, with 16 bases between the two ends. Germline lookup yields CDR1 SEHNR and CDR2 FQNEAQ (reference sequence). With a duration under 2 months, the hyperthyroidism was newly diagnosed in patients aged 18 to 65. TCR beta CDR3 regions were amplified from RNA. The HTBI primer set was used in a first-round RT-PCR of the TCR CDR3. TCRdb analysed the multiplex PCR reads with MiXCR anew, one entry per CDR3 protein. The sample contains more than 550,000 distinct CDR3 sequences, under 20% of which appear only once.

Sequencing was carried out using blood. The TCR originated in a woman aged 45-65 years with Graves' hyperthyroidism that later progressed to Graves' ophthalmopathy. The J gene is TRBJ2-3, the V gene TRBV7-9; a weak D match, TRBD1 (6 bases). Here the CDR3 DNA reads TGTGCCAGCAGCCCACAGGGACGGTTCGGCACAGATACGCAGTATTTT. It yields the protein CASSPQGRFGTDTQYF.